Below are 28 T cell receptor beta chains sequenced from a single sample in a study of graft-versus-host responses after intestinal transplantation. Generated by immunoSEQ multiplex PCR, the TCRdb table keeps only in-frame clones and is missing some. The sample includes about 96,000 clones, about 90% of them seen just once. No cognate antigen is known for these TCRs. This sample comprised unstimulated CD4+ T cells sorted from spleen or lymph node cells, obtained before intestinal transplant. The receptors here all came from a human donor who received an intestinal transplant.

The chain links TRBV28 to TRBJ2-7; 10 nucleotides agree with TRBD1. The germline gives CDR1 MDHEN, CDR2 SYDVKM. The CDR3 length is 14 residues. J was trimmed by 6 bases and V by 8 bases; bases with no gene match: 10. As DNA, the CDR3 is TGTGCCAGCCCCCAGACAGGGGGCGTCTCCGAGCAGTACTTC. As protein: CASPQTGGVSEQYF.

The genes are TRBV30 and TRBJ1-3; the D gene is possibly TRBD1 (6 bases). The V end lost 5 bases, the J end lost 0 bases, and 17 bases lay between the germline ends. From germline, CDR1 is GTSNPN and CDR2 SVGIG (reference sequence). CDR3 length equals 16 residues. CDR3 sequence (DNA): TGTGCCTGGGGAGTGAGAGTGGGGGCCTCTGGAAACACCATATATTTT. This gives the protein CAWGVRVGASGNTIYF.

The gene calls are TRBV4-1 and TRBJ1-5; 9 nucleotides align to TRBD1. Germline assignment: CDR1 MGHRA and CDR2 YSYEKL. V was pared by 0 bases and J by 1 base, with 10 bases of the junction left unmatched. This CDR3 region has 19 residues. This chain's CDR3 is CASSQDRGRQGGSNQPQHF. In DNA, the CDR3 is TGCGCCAGCAGCCAAGATCGCGGAAGACAGGGGGGGAGCAATCAGCCCCAGCATTTT.

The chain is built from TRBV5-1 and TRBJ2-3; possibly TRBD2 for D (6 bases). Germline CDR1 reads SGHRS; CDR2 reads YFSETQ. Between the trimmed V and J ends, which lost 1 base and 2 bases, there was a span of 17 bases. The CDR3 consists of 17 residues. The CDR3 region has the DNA TGCGCCAGCAGCTTGTTGCCTTCTGGCGGGAACACAGATACGCAGTATTTT. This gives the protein CASSLLPSGGNTDTQYF.

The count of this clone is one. Here the CDR3 DNA reads TGTGCCAGCCGGGTAGCTTCGATCAGGAACACTGAAGCTTTCTTT. Its translation: CASRVASIRNTEAFF. This chain links TRBV5-4 with TRBJ1-1; D ambiguous. The germline V and J ends were trimmed by 7 bases and 1 base, with 17 bases remaining between them. Germline V gene data show CDR1 as SGHNT and CDR2 as YYREEE (reference sequence). The CDR3 has 15 residues.

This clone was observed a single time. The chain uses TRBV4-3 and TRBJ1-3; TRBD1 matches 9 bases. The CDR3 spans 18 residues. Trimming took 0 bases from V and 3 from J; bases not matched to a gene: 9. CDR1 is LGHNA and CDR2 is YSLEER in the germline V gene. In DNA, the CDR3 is TGCGCCAGCAGCCAAGATGTTGTGACAGGGGGTTTTGGAAACACCATATATTTT. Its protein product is CASSQDVVTGGFGNTIYF.

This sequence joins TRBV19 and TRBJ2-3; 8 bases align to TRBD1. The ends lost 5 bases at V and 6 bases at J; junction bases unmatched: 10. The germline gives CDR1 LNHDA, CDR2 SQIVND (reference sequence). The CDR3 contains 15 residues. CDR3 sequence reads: CASSARPGTGDTQYF. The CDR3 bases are TGTGCCAGTAGTGCCCGCCCCGGGACAGGTGATACGCAGTATTTT.

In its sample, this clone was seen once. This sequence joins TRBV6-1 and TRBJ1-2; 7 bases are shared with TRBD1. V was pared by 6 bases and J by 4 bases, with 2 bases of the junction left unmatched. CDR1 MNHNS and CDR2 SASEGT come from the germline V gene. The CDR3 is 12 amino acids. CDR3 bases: TGTGCCAGCAGCAGACAGGGCTATGGCTACACCTTC. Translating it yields CASSRQGYGYTF.

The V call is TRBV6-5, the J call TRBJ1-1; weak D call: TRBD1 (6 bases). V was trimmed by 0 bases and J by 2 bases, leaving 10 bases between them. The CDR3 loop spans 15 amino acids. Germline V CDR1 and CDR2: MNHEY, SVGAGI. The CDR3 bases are TGTGCCAGCAGTTACTCTTGGACAGATAACACTGAAGCTTTCTTT. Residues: CASSYSWTDNTEAFF.

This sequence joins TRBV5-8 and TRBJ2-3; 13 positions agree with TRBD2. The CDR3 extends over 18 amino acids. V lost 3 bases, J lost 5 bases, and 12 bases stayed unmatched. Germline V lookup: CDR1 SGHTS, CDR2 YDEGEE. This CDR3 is CASSWSIPGLAGRDTQYF. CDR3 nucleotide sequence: TGTGCCAGCAGCTGGTCGATTCCGGGACTAGCGGGACGAGATACGCAGTATTTT. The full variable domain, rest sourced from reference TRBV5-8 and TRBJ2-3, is EAGVTQSPTHLIKTRGQQATLRCSPISGHTSVYWYQQALGLGLQFLLWYDEGEERNRGNFPPRFSGRQFPNYSSELNVNALELEDSALYLCASSWSIPGLAGRDTQYFGPGTRLTVL.

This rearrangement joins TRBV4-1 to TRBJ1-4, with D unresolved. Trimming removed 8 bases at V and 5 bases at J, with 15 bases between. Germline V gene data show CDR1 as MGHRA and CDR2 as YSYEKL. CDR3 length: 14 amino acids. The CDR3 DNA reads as TGCGCCAGCTCAGGACCTCGGAGGAATGAAAAACTGTTTTTT. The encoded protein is CASSGPRRNEKLFF.

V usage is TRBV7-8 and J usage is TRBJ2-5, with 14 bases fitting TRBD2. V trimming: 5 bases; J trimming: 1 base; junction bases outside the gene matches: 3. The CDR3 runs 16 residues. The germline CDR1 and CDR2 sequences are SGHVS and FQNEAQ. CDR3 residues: CASSKGTSGGQETQYF. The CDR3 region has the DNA TGTGCCAGCAGCAAAGGGACTAGCGGGGGCCAAGAGACCCAGTACTTC.

The CDR3 DNA reads TGTGCCAGCAGCGGCCCACAGGGGGCGAATGGCTACACCTTC. This translates into CASSGPQGANGYTF. The V gene is TRBV5-5, the J gene TRBJ1-2; 9 bases fit TRBD1. With 4 bases clipped from V and 6 bases from J, the junction kept 7 bases outside the gene matches. The CDR3 is 14 amino acids. Germline V gene lookup returns CDR1 SGHKS and CDR2 YYEKEE (reference sequence).

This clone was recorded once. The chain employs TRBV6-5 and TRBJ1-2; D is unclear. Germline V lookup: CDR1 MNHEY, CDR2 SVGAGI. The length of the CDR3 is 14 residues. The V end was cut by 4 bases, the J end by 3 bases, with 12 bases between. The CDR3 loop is CASSSRQLHYGYTF. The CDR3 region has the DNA TGTGCCAGCAGTTCCAGGCAGTTACACTATGGCTACACCTTC.

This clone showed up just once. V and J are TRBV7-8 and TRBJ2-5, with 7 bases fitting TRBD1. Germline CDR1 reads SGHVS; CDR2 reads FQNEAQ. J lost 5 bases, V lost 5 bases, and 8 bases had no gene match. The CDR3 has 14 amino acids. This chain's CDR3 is CASSPRQGRETQYF. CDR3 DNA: TGTGCCAGCAGCCCGCGACAGGGAAGGGAGACCCAGTACTTC.

The CDR3, as DNA: TGTGCCACCGAACAGCAACTCCTAAAAACTAGCGGGAGCGCAGATACGCAGTATTTT. Protein sequence: CATEQQLLKTSGSADTQYF. V gene TRBV10-3 combines with J gene TRBJ2-3; 11 bases match TRBD2. Germline CDR1 and CDR2: ENHRY and SYGVKD. The CDR3 sequence is 19 residues long. V lost 10 bases, J lost 4 bases, and 22 bases stayed unmatched.

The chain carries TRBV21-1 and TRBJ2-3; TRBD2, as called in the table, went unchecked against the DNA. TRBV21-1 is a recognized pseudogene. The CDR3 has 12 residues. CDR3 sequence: CASSGGANTQYF. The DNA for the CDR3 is TGTGCCAGCAGCGGGGGGGCAAATACGCAGTATTTT.

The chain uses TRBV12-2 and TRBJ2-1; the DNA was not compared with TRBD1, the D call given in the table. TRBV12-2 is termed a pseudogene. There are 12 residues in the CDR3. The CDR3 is CASRFRVSEQFF. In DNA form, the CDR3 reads TGTGCAAGTCGCTTCAGGGTAAGTGAGCAGTTCTTC.

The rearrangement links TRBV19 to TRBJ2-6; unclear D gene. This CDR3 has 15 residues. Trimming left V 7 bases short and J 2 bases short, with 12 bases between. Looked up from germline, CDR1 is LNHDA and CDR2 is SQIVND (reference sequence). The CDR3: CASIGGGAGANVLTF. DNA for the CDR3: TGTGCCAGTATTGGTGGTGGAGCTGGGGCCAACGTCCTGACTTTC.

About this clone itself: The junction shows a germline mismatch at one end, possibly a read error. As DNA, the CDR3 is TGCGTCAGCAGCTTGGAGAGGAGTTATGGCTACACCTTC. Protein product: CVSSLERSYGYTF. The rearrangement links TRBV5-1 to TRBJ1-2; D gene ambiguous. From germline, CDR1 is SGHRS and CDR2 YFSETQ. The CDR3 covers 13 residues. Full variable domain (rest looked up from reference TRBV5-1 and TRBJ1-2): KAGVTQTPRYLIKTRGQQVTLSCSPISGHRSVSWYQQTPGQGLQFLFEYFSETQRNKGNFPGRFSGRQFSNSRSEMNVSTLELGDSALYLCVSSLERSYGYTFGSGTRLTVV.

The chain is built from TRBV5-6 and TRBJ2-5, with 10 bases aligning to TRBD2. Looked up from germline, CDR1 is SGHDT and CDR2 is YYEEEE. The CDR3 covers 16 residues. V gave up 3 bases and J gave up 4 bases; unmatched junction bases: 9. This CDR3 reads CASSSYLAGALETQYF. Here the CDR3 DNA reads TGTGCCAGCAGCTCTTACCTAGCGGGGGCCCTAGAGACCCAGTACTTC. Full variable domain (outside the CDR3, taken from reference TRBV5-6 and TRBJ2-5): DAGVTQSPTHLIKTRGQQVTLRCSPKSGHDTVSWYQQALGQGPQFIFQYYEEEERQRGNFPDRFSGHQFPNYSSELNVNALLLGDSALYLCASSSYLAGALETQYFGPGTRLLVL.

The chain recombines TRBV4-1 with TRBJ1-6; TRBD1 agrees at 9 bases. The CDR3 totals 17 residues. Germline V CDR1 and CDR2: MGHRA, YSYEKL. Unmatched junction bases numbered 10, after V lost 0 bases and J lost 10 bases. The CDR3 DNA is TGCGCCAGCAGCCAAGACCCGGGTTGGACAGGGGACTCACCCCTCCACTTT. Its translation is CASSQDPGWTGDSPLHF.

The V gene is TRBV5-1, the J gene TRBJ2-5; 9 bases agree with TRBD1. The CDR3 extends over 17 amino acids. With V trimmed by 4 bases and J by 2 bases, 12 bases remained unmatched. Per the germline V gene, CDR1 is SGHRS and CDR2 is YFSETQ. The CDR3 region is CASSRWGQGKGQETQYF. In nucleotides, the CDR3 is TGCGCCAGCAGCAGATGGGGACAGGGAAAAGGGCAAGAGACCCAGTACTTC.

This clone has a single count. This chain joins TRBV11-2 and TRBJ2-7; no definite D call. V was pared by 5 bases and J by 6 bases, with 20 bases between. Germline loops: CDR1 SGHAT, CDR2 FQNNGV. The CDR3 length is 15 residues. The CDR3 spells CASSPMQNGLSEQYF. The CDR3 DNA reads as TGTGCCAGCAGCCCGATGCAAAACGGGTTGTCCGAGCAGTACTTC.

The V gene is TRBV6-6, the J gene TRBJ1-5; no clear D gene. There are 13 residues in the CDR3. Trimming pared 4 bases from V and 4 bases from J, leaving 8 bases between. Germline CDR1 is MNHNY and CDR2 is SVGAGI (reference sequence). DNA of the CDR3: TGTGCCAGCAGTTTCTCACTAAATCAGCCCCAGCATTTT. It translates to CASSFSLNQPQHF.

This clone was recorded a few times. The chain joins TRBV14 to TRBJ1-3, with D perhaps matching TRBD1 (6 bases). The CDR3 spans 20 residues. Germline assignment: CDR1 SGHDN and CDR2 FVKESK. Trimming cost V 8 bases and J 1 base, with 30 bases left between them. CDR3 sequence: CASVGLPTGREYISGNTIYF. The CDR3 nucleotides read TGTGCCAGCGTGGGGTTACCGACAGGCCGCGAGTACATATCTGGAAACACCATATATTTT. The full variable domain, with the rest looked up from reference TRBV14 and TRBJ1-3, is EAGVTQFPSHSVIEKGQTVTLRCDPISGHDNLYWYRRVMGKEIKFLLHFVKESKQDESGMPNNRFLAERTGGTYSTLKVQPAELEDSGVYFCASVGLPTGREYISGNTIYFGEGSWLTVV.

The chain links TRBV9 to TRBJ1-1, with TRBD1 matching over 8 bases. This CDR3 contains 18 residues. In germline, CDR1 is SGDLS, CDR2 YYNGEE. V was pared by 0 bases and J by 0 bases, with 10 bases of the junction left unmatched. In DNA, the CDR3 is TGTGCCAGCAGCGTAGGGTCACAGGGGGGGTTCATGAACACTGAAGCTTTCTTT. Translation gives CASSVGSQGGFMNTEAFF.

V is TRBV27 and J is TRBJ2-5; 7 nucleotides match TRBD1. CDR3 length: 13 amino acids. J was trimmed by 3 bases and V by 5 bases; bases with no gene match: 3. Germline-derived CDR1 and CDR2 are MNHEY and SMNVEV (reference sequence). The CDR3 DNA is TGTGCCAGCAGTCCCGACAGGGAAGAGACCCAGTACTTC. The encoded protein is CASSPDREETQYF.